Listed below are T cell receptor beta chains from one sample, sequenced in a study of T cell responses to AZD1222 COVID-19 vaccine. The method was immunoSEQ multiplex PCR; TCRdb's version includes in-frame clones alone and lacks a portion of them. The data contain roughly 82,000 clones, roughly 84% of them singletons. The sequenced sample was peripheral blood, obtained on day 0 of AZD1222 vaccination. The receptor source for this set is an adult in good health. The CDR3 runs from the conserved cysteine through the conserved F or W. The D gene is left open where the match is weak. Clone size is not always given. Where it is, it says once, few, many or a class for expanded clones.

cdr3_nt cdr3_aa d_call j_call clone_size v_call cdr3_length
TGCGCCAGCAGCTTGACAGGTGTCGATAATTCACCCCTCCACTTT CASSLTGVDNSPLHF - TRBJ1-6 - TRBV5-1 15
TGTGCCAGCAGCTTACTTTCTTTTTCGGGCTACGAGCAGTACTTC CASSLLSFSGYEQYF - TRBJ2-7 - TRBV7-2 15
TGTGCCAGCAGCACCCACCTTCTTCCCCCCAATGAAAAACTGTTTTTT CASSTHLLPPNEKLFF - TRBJ1-4 - TRBV7-8 16
TGTGCCAGCAGCGATCCCGGGGCTGAAGCTTTCTTT CASSDPGAEAFF - TRBJ1-1 - TRBV3-1/TRBV3-2 12
TGTGCCACCTTTGACAGGGGAGCTGAAGCTTTCTTT CATFDRGAEAFF TRBD1 TRBJ1-1 once TRBV7-9 12
TGCAGCGTTAGACCCGGAGAGGCTGGCTACACCTTC CSVRPGEAGYTF - TRBJ1-2 - TRBV29-1 12
TGTGCCAGCAGCTTAGCCGGGTCCCACGAGCAGTACTTC CASSLAGSHEQYF - TRBJ2-7 - TRBV7-2 13
TGTGCCAGCAGTCGGAATGACAGGGGATGGAATGAGCAGTTCTTC CASSRNDRGWNEQFF TRBD1 TRBJ2-1 - TRBV6-2/TRBV6-3 15
TGTGCCACCAGTAATGGGTACGAGCAGTACTTC CATSNGYEQYF - TRBJ2-7 - TRBV24-1 11
TGTGCCAGCAGCTCCGGGACAGGGAACTATGGCTACACCTTC CASSSGTGNYGYTF TRBD1 TRBJ1-2 - TRBV7-2 14
TGTGCCAGCAGTTCAGGGTCCTACAATGAGCAGTTCTTC CASSSGSYNEQFF - TRBJ2-1 few TRBV28 13
TGTGCCAGCAGTCTCCCAGGGACTAAGCAGTACTTC CASSLPGTKQYF TRBD2 TRBJ2-7 - TRBV25-1 12
TGCGCCAGCAGCCAAAGCGGACCTTCCCACTATGGCTACACCTTC CASSQSGPSHYGYTF - TRBJ1-2 - TRBV4-1 15
TGTGCCAGCAGTTACGTTGGAGCGGGGGGTCCGGAGTTCTTC CASSYVGAGGPEFF TRBD2 TRBJ2-1 - TRBV6-2/TRBV6-3 14
TGTGCCAGCAGTTACTCGATCTTCGATCAGCCCCAGCATTTT CASSYSIFDQPQHF - TRBJ1-5 - TRBV6-5 14
TGTGCCAGCAGCTTGGAAGGGTATAATTCACCCCTCCACTTT CASSLEGYNSPLHF - TRBJ1-6 - TRBV5-6 14
TGCGCCAGCAGCTTGGGAGCGGGGGAGGGAACTGAAGCTTTCTTT CASSLGAGEGTEAFF - TRBJ1-1 - TRBV5-1 15
TGCGCCAGCAGCCCCCGGACAGACGGAAACACCATATATTTT CASSPRTDGNTIYF - TRBJ1-3 - TRBV5-1 14
TGCAGTGCTAGAGATTTAGGCTACACCTTC CSARDLGYTF - TRBJ1-2 few TRBV20-1 10
TGTGCCAGCAGCGCCACCCGACGGCACCAAGAGACCCAGTACTTC CASSATRRHQETQYF - TRBJ2-5 - TRBV21-1 15
TGTGCCACCCAAGAGGGCTCAAGCACAGATACGCAGTATTTT CATQEGSSTDTQYF - TRBJ2-3 - TRBV25-1 14
TGTGCTAGCAGCTCATCCCTGAATTCACCCCTCCACTTT CASSSSLNSPLHF - TRBJ1-6 - TRBV7-7 13
TGTGCCAGCAGCTTAGGACAGGGGGCTCGAAGTGAAAAACTGTTTTTT CASSLGQGARSEKLFF TRBD1 TRBJ1-4 - TRBV7-2 16
TGTGCCAGCAGTTACCCTCTTCGGGATTTACTTGGTCATATGAACACTGAAGCTTTCTTT CASSYPLRDLLGHMNTEAFF - TRBJ1-1 - TRBV6-2/TRBV6-3 20
TGTGCCAGCAGGGAGTCAGCCTCCAACACTGAAGCTTTCTTT CASRESASNTEAFF - TRBJ1-1 - TRBV2 14
TGTGCCAGCAGTTACTTCGGGACGGCGAATTCACCCCTCCACTTT CASSYFGTANSPLHF - TRBJ1-6 - TRBV6-5 15
TGTGCCAGCAGTAATCCCGCGGGGGTAGAGACCCAGTACTTC CASSNPAGVETQYF TRBD2 TRBJ2-5 - TRBV28 14
TGTGCCAGCAGCTTAGTTGGGGTCGAGCAGTACTTC CASSLVGVEQYF - TRBJ2-7 - TRBV7-6 12
TGTGCCATCAGTGTAGACAGGGTGTATGGCTACACCTTC CAISVDRVYGYTF TRBD1 TRBJ1-2 - TRBV10-3 13